The next 26 T cell receptor beta chains were all read from a single sample in a study of T-cell reconstitution after alpha-beta-depleted transplantation in children. As it was prepared, the TCRbeta library received unique molecular identifiers. Each CDR3 protein gets one entry after TCRdb re-called the PCR reads with MiXCR. Of tens of thousands of distinct CDR3 sequences in the sample, 13% to 15% are singletons; the top ten hold 25% to 30%. Sequencing used PBMCs, mostly from graft donor cells, obtained 180 days after TCRalphabeta/CD19-depleted stem cell transplant. These receptors came from a male patient aged 2-9 years who had a stem cell transplant for acute lymphoblastic leukemia, so the T cells may come from the graft donor.

This clonotype was picked up a small number of times. The V gene is TRBV7-2, the J gene TRBJ2-3; D possibly corresponds to TRBD1 (7 bases). V lost 5 bases and J lost 2, with 14 bases in between. CDR1 SGHTA and CDR2 FQGNSA come from the germline V gene. There are 15 residues in the CDR3. The CDR3 DNA reads TGTGCCAGCAGCCCGGGGGACAGCCACACAGATACGCAGTATTTT. Encoded protein: CASSPGDSHTDTQYF.

This clonotype was detected many times. This chain uses TRBV10-3 with TRBJ2-7; D uncertain. Germline CDR1 ENHRY, CDR2 SYGVKD. The V and J ends lost 2 bases and 1 base respectively, with 9 bases between them. This CDR3 spans 14 amino acids. The CDR3 protein is CAISEHVLSYEQYF. The CDR3 DNA reads as TGTGCCATCAGTGAGCATGTTCTATCCTACGAGCAGTACTTC.

This clonotype was counted many times. This chain connects TRBV4-3 to TRBJ2-3; the D gene is possibly TRBD1 (6 bases). Per the germline V gene, CDR1 is LGHNA and CDR2 is YSLEER. Deletions cut 0 bases from V and 2 bases from J, with 9 bases between. The CDR3 has 15 residues. The CDR3 DNA reads TGCGCCAGCAGCCAAGACTACAGGGTCACAGATACGCAGTATTTT. Its translation: CASSQDYRVTDTQYF.

This clonotype was observed at least ten times. The chain combines TRBV7-9 with TRBJ2-1, with D maybe TRBD1 (5 bases). CDR1 SEHNR and CDR2 FQNEAQ come from the germline V gene (reference sequence). The CDR3 loop spans 15 amino acids. The V and J ends lost 3 bases and 12 bases respectively, with 21 bases between them. The CDR3 bases are TGTGCCAGCAGCTTGGCGTCGCAGGGTCGCCAAAGGCAGTTCTTC. Translation gives CASSLASQGRQRQFF.

This clonotype was detected only once. The junction does not match germline at one end; this may be a read error. The chain links TRBV28 to TRBJ2-3; D unresolved. The germline V gene has CDR1 MDHEN and CDR2 SYDVKM. The CDR3 sequence is 13 residues long. CDR3 nucleotide sequence: TGTGCCAGCAGTTCCCCGGGTCGCGAGACCCAGTACTTT. Protein: CASSSPGRETQYF. Supplemented by reference TRBV28 and TRBJ2-3, the full variable domain reads DVKVTQSSRYLVKRTGEKVFLECVQDMDHENMFWYRQDPGLGLRLIYFSYDVKMKEKGDIPEGYSVSREKKERFSLILESASTNQTSMYLCASSSPGRETQYFGPGTRLTVL.

Comment on this clonotype: One base away lies a much larger clone, so this may be a sequencing read error. V is TRBV5-1 and J is TRBJ2-5; maybe TRBD2 (6 bases). Germline CDR1 SGHRS, CDR2 YFSETQ. The V end lost 2 bases, the J end lost 5 bases, and 13 bases lay between the germline ends. The CDR3 sequence is 14 residues long. CDR3 in DNA: TGCGCCAGCAGCTTCGGGAGAGTTTGGGAGACCCAGTACTTC. This sequence encodes CASSFGRVWETQYF.

This clonotype was seen once. The V and J genes are TRBV20-1 and TRBJ2-5; 7 positions agree with TRBD2. CDR1 and CDR2 (germline): DFQATT, SNEGSKA (reference sequence). With 6 bases clipped from V and 1 base from J, the junction kept 5 bases outside the gene matches. CDR3 length equals 13 residues. CDR3 bases: TGCAGTGCCAAGCGGGGTCTCCAAGAGACCCAGTACTTC. Amino acids: CSAKRGLQETQYF.

The V gene is TRBV7-8, the J gene TRBJ1-5; a possible D gene is TRBD1 (5 bases). Germline V gene data show CDR1 as SGHVS and CDR2 as FQNEAQ. Deletions cut 1 base from V and 7 bases from J, with 14 bases between. The CDR3 sequence is 15 residues long. CDR3: CASSLGHGAGQPQHF. CDR3 coding DNA: TGTGCCAGCAGCTTAGGACATGGGGCAGGCCAGCCCCAGCATTTT.

This clonotype has only a few counts. The chain joins TRBV7-9 to TRBJ1-5, with D maybe TRBD1 (6 bases). V was trimmed by 1 base and J by 7 bases, leaving 8 bases between them. This CDR3 is built from 13 residues. CDR1 and CDR2 from the germline V gene are SEHNR and FQNEAQ (reference sequence). This chain's CDR3 is CASSLEGGQPQHF. The CDR3 coding sequence is TGTGCCAGCAGCTTAGAGGGGGGGCAGCCCCAGCATTTT.

This clonotype turned up a few times. V usage is TRBV12-3 or TRBV12-4 and J usage is TRBJ1-6, with D uncertain. V was clipped by 6 bases and J by 9 bases, with 12 bases between them. The CDR3 loop spans 13 amino acids. CDR3 nucleotides: TGTGCCAGCAGCCTTCTCACAAGTTCACCCCTCCACTTT. Translation gives CASSLLTSSPLHF.

This sequence joins TRBV12-3 or TRBV12-4 and TRBJ2-3; weak D call: TRBD1 (5 bases). CDR3 length: 15 amino acids. V was cut by 6 bases and J by 2 bases, with 15 bases left in between. The CDR3 nucleotides are TGTGCCAGCAGGGGGCGGAATATAGACACAGATACGCAGTATTTT. Protein: CASRGRNIDTDTQYF.

This clonotype was seen only once. The genes are TRBV19 and TRBJ2-2; TRBD1 is a possible D gene (6 bases). CDR1 and CDR2 from the germline V gene are LNHDA and SQIVND (reference sequence). V was trimmed by 5 bases and J by 0 bases, leaving 13 bases between them. This CDR3 contains 16 residues. CDR3 loop: CASSPRQEPNTGELFF. The CDR3 coding sequence is TGTGCCAGTAGTCCCAGACAGGAACCGAACACCGGGGAGCTGTTTTTT.

This clonotype was observed a handful of times. The chain carries TRBV5-6 and TRBJ2-5; D is undetermined. The CDR3 contains 14 residues. Trimming shortened V by 0 bases and J by 1 base, and 7 bases separated the two germline ends. The germline CDR1 and CDR2 sequences are SGHDT and YYEEEE. CDR3 residues: CASSLGTTQETQYF. In DNA, the CDR3 is TGTGCCAGCAGCTTGGGGACGACCCAAGAGACCCAGTACTTC. Complete variable domain (other parts from reference TRBV5-6 and TRBJ2-5): DAGVTQSPTHLIKTRGQQVTLRCSPKSGHDTVSWYQQALGQGPQFIFQYYEEEERQRGNFPDRFSGHQFPNYSSELNVNALLLGDSALYLCASSLGTTQETQYFGPGTRLLVL.

The chain uses TRBV12-3 or TRBV12-4 and TRBJ2-5, with D possibly being TRBD2 (6 bases). Trimming stripped 3 bases from V and 7 bases from J, with 15 bases between. There are 14 residues in the CDR3. CDR3 sequence reads: CASSLGGASWTQYF. CDR3 nucleotides: TGTGCCAGCAGTTTGGGGGGAGCCTCATGGACCCAGTACTTC.

As for this clonotype: The junction shows a germline mismatch at one end, possibly a read error. The chain uses TRBV4-2 and TRBJ2-7; 12 bases match TRBD1. Germline V CDR1 and CDR2: LGHNA, YNFKEQ. The CDR3 runs 15 residues. This chain's CDR3 is CASSHPGQGAYEQCF. DNA of the CDR3: TGTGCCAGCAGCCATCCGGGACAGGGGGCCTACGAGCAGTGCTTC.

The V and J genes are TRBV7-9 and TRBJ2-5; 9 nucleotides agree with TRBD1. With 5 bases clipped from V and 2 bases from J, the junction kept 12 bases outside the gene matches. Germline V gives CDR1 SEHNR, CDR2 FQNEAQ (reference sequence). This CDR3 is 17 amino acids long. DNA for the CDR3: TGTGCCAGCAGCCCCGGGGGACAGGGCCATTATCAAGAGACCCAGTACTTC. Encoded protein: CASSPGGQGHYQETQYF.

This clonotype was counted a few times. The chain has TRBV27 and TRBJ1-4, with TRBD1 matching over 8 bases. CDR1 MNHEY and CDR2 SMNVEV come from the germline V gene (reference sequence). The CDR3 totals 15 residues. The V and J ends lost 6 bases and 4 bases, in that order; junction bases with no gene match: 7. CDR3 sequence reads: CASSAGGRGNEKLFF. The CDR3 bases are TGTGCCAGCAGCGCAGGGGGCAGGGGTAATGAAAAACTGTTTTTT. Together with reference TRBV27 and TRBJ1-4, the CDR3 gives the full variable domain: EAQVTQNPRYLITVTGKKLTVTCSQNMNHEYMSWYRQDPGLGLRQIYYSMNVEVTDKGDVPEGYKVSRKEKRNFPLILESPSPNQTSLYFCASSAGGRGNEKLFFGSGTQLSVL.

This clonotype has only a few counts. Germline and junction disagree at one end, which may indicate a read error. The chain carries TRBV20-1 and TRBJ2-1; 7 bases align to TRBD1. The germline V gene has CDR1 DFQATT and CDR2 SNEGSKA (reference sequence). This CDR3 has 16 residues. CDR3 DNA: TGCTGTGCTAGAGAGTACCCAGGGGGCTCCTACAATGAGCAGTTCTTC. It translates to CCAREYPGGSYNEQFF.

The V gene is TRBV15, the J gene TRBJ1-2; the D is unclear. The CDR3 covers 15 residues. Deletions cut 3 bases from V and 4 bases from J, with 15 bases between. Germline-derived CDR1 and CDR2 are LNHNV and YYDKDF (reference sequence). This chain's CDR3 is CATSRDPRSTYGYTF. The CDR3, as DNA: TGTGCCACCAGCAGGGATCCAAGGAGTACCTATGGCTACACCTTC.

This clonotype was seen more than once but under ten times. The chain joins TRBV2 to TRBJ1-1, with 7 bases fitting TRBD1. CDR3 size: 12 residues. Germline lookup yields CDR1 SNHLY and CDR2 FYNNEI. The V and J ends lost 9 bases and 4 bases, in that order; junction bases with no gene match: 5. This CDR3 is CARGTESTEAFF. In DNA form, the CDR3 reads TGTGCCAGGGGGACAGAGAGCACTGAAGCTTTCTTT.

This clonotype was recorded at least ten times. This chain uses TRBV10-3 with TRBJ2-7, with D tentatively TRBD1 (5 bases). V dropped 11 bases and J dropped 3 bases, with 14 bases sitting between them. CDR1 is ENHRY, CDR2 SYGVKD, per germline. This CDR3 spans 12 amino acids. The CDR3 sequence is CAVGVRGYEQYF. The CDR3 bases are TGTGCCGTAGGGGTTAGAGGCTACGAGCAGTACTTC.

The chain combines TRBV12-3 or TRBV12-4 with TRBJ1-6; D is possibly TRBD1 (5 bases). The V and J ends lost 5 bases and 6 bases respectively, with 11 bases between them. The CDR3 is 14 residues long. CDR3 bases: TGTGCCAGCAGTCTGCGGGGCACTAATTCACCCCTCCACTTT. Encoded protein: CASSLRGTNSPLHF.

V and J are TRBV5-1 and TRBJ1-2; D ambiguous. Germline V lookup: CDR1 SGHRS, CDR2 YFSETQ. V was pared by 0 bases and J by 0 bases, with 9 bases between. This CDR3 spans 15 amino acids. The DNA for the CDR3 is TGCGCCAGCAGCTTGGGAGGGAGGGCTAACTATGGCTACACCTTC. Protein: CASSLGGRANYGYTF.

In this sample, this clonotype turned up a few times. The chain is built from TRBV7-6 and TRBJ1-1; D is perhaps TRBD1 (6 bases). The CDR3 contains 14 residues. With 2 bases removed from V and 4 bases from J, the gap between germline ends came to 11 bases. The germline V gene has CDR1 SGHVS and CDR2 FNYEAQ. CDR3 in DNA: TGTGCCAGCAGCTTAAGACCCAGGGGCACTGAAGCTTTCTTT. Translation: CASSLRPRGTEAFF.

This clonotype was counted only a few times. The chain is built from TRBV27 and TRBJ2-7, with 7 bases that match TRBD1. Germline V gene lookup returns CDR1 MNHEY and CDR2 SMNVEV (reference sequence). J lost 0 bases, V lost 6 bases, and 11 bases had no gene match. This CDR3 contains 16 residues. The CDR3 spells CASSPTTGKGSYEQYF. The CDR3 nucleotides are TGTGCCAGCAGCCCTACGACAGGGAAGGGCTCCTACGAGCAGTACTTC.

This clonotype was detected a few times. The J gene is TRBJ1-5, the V gene TRBV28; D is perhaps TRBD1 (5 bases). The CDR3 runs 15 residues. Germline values: CDR1 MDHEN, CDR2 SYDVKM. Trimming stripped 8 bases from V and 6 bases from J, with 20 bases between. The CDR3 region is CASRGVSGLGQPQHF. The CDR3 coding sequence is TGTGCCAGCCGGGGGGTGTCGGGTTTGGGTCAGCCCCAGCATTTT.